These 5 T cell receptor beta chains were all obtained from the same sample, sequenced in a study of molecular identifiers for immune sequencing clone quantification. TCRdb re-called the PCR reads through MiXCR, storing one row per CDR3 protein. Of more than 85,000 distinct CDR3 sequences listed, under 40% are singletons. Sequenced sample: naive CD8+ T cells from blood, with Jurkat cell RNA spiked in. Subset in this sample: FACS-sorted CD8+CD4-CCR7+CD45RA+ naive T cells. These receptor sequences come from a human donor in good health. Some libraries in this study had Jurkat cell RNA spiked in.

This clonotype was recorded a few times. The chain recombines TRBV6-2 or TRBV6-3 with TRBJ2-7; D possibly corresponds to TRBD2 (6 bases). In germline, CDR1 is MNHEY, CDR2 SVGEGT. This CDR3 is 14 amino acids long. Trimming removed 3 bases from V and 3 bases from J, with 12 bases in between. This CDR3 reads CASSYSGAIYEQYF. The CDR3 DNA sequence: TGTGCCAGCAGTTATTCGGGAGCGATCTACGAGCAGTACTTC.

This rearrangement joins TRBV7-6 to TRBJ2-3, with D tentatively TRBD1 (6 bases). The V gene lost 5 bases and the J gene lost 0 bases, with 15 bases spanning the gap. The V gene's germline CDR1 is SGHVS and CDR2 FNYEAQ. The CDR3 has 16 residues. DNA for the CDR3: TGTGCCAGCAGCCACCCCAGGGGTCTAAGCACAGATACGCAGTATTTT. As protein: CASSHPRGLSTDTQYF.

This clonotype occurred many times. The chain recombines TRBV29-1 with TRBJ2-3; 7 bases fit TRBD1. CDR1 is SQVTM, CDR2 ANQGSEA, per germline. The CDR3 runs to 16 residues. V gave up 0 bases and J gave up 3 bases; unmatched junction bases: 9. The CDR3 DNA reads as TGCAGCGTTGAAGATCATAGGGGGCTAGGAACAGATACGCAGTATTTT. Its protein product is CSVEDHRGLGTDTQYF.

This clonotype was seen a few times. This rearrangement joins TRBV10-1 to TRBJ2-7; 10 bases line up with TRBD2. CDR1 is WNHNN and CDR2 is SYGVQD in the germline V gene (reference sequence). J was trimmed by 4 bases and V by 9 bases; bases with no gene match: 15. This CDR3 has 16 residues. The CDR3 here is CASSESRLAGVYEQYF. CDR3 bases: TGCGCCAGTTCCGAGTCTAGGCTAGCGGGAGTATACGAGCAGTACTTC.

This chain links TRBV18 with TRBJ2-3; D not resolved. Germline assignment: CDR1 KGHSH and CDR2 LQKENI. The CDR3 loop spans 15 amino acids. V dropped 2 bases and J dropped 0 bases, with 9 bases sitting between them. In nucleotides, the CDR3 is TGTGCCAGCTCACCAGGATGGACCAGCACAGATACGCAGTATTTT. This translates into CASSPGWTSTDTQYF.